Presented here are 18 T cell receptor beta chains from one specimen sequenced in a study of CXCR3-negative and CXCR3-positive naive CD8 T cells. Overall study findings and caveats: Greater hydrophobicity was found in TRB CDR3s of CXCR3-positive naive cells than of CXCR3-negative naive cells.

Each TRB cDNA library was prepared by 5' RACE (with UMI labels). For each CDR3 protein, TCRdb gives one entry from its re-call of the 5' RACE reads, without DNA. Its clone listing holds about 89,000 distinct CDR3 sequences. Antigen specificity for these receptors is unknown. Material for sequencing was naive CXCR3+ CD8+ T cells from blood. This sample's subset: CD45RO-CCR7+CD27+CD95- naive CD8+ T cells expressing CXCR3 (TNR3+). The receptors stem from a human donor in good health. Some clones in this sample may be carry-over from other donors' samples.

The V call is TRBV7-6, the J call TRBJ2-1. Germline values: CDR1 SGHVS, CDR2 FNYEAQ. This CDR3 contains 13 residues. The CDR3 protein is CASSLDWDNEQFF.

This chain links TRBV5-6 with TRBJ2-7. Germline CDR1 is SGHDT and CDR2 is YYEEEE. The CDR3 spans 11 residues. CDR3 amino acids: CASSTAFEQYF.

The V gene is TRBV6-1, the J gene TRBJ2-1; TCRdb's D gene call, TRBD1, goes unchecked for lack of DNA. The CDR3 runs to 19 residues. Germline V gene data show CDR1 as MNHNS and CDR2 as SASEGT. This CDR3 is CASSEGPYQTGGSYNEQFF.

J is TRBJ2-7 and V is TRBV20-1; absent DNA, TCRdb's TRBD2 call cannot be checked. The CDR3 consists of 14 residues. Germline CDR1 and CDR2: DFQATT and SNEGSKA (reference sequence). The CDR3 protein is CSAPVLAADYEQYF.

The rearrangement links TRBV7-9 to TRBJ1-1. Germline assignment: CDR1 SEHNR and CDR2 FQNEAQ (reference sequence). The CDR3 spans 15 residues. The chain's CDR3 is CASSASGGGNTEAFF.

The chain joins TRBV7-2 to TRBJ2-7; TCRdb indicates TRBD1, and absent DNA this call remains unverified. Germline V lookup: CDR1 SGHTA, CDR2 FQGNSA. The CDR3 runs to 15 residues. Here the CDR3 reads CASSLAGTGFDEQYF.

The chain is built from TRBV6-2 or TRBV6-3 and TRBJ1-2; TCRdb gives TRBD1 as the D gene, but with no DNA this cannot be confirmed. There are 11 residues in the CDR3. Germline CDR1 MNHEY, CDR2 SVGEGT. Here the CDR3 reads CATGQNYGYTF.

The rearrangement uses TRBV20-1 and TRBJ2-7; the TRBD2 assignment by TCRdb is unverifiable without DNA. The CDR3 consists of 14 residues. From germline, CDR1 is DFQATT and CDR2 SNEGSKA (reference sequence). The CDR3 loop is CSANSVSSSYEQYF.

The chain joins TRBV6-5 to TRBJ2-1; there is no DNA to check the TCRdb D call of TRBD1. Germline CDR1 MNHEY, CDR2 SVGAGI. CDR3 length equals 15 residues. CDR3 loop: CATSRVGTGSVEQFF.

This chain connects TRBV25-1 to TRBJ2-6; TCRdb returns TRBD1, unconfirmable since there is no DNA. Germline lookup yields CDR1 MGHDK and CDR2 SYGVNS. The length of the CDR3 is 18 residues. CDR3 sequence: CASSEYTGISSGANVLTF.

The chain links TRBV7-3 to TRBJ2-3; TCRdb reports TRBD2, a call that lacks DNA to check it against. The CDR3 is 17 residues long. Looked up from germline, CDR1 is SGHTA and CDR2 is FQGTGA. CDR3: CASSLNPGLAGADTQYF.

This CDR3 reads CASRRSGGAYNEQFF. The gene calls are TRBV6-5 and TRBJ2-1; the D gene TCRdb calls, TRBD2, cannot be checked with no DNA. The CDR3 loop spans 15 amino acids. In germline, CDR1 is MNHEY, CDR2 SVGAGI.

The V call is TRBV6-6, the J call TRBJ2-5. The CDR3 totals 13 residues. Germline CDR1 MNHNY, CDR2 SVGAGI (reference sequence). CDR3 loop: CASSSSARETQYF.

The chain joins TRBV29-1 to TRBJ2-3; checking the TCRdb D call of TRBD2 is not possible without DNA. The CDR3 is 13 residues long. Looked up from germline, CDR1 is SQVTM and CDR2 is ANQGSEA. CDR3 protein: CSVEGGEADTQYF.

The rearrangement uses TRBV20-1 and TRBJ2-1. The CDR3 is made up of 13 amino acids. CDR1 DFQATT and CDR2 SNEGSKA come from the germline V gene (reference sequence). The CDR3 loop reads CSASGLGYNEQFF.

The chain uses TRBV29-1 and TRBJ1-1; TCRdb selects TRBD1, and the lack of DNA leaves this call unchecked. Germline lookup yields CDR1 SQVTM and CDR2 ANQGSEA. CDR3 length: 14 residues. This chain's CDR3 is CSVEGPGVDTEAFF. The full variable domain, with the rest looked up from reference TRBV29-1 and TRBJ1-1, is SAVISQKPSRDICQRGTSLTIQCQVDSQVTMMFWYRQQPGQSLTLIATANQGSEATYESGFVIDKFPISRPNLTFSTLTVSNMSPEDSSIYLCSVEGPGVDTEAFFGQGTRLTVV.

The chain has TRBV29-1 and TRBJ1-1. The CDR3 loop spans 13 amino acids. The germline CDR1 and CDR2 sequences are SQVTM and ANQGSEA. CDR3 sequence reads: CSLLNLQGTEAFF. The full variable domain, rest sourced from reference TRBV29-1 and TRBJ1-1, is SAVISQKPSRDICQRGTSLTIQCQVDSQVTMMFWYRQQPGQSLTLIATANQGSEATYESGFVIDKFPISRPNLTFSTLTVSNMSPEDSSIYLCSLLNLQGTEAFFGQGTRLTVV.

The CDR3: CASSLGDELAGAYNEQFF. The chain joins TRBV5-1 to TRBJ2-1; TCRdb's D call, TRBD2, is unchecked because there is no DNA. The CDR3 runs 18 residues. CDR1 and CDR2 from the germline V gene are SGHRS and YFSETQ. The full variable domain, in which reference TRBV5-1 and TRBJ2-1 provide the parts outside the CDR3, is KAGVTQTPRYLIKTRGQQVTLSCSPISGHRSVSWYQQTPGQGLQFLFEYFSETQRNKGNFPGRFSGRQFSNSRSEMNVSTLELGDSALYLCASSLGDELAGAYNEQFFGPGTRLTVL.